Listed below are T cell receptor beta chains from one sample, sequenced in a study of T cell responses to AZD1222 COVID-19 vaccine. The method was immunoSEQ multiplex PCR; TCRdb's version includes in-frame clones alone and lacks a portion of them. Of about 150,000 clones in the sample, around 90% were seen once. The sequencing here drew on peripheral blood, taken 28 days after the second AZD1222 dose. Receptor source: an adult who received the AZD1222 COVID-19 vaccine. The CDR3 runs from the conserved cysteine through the conserved F or W. The D gene is left open where the match is weak. A clone size is listed for some rows: how often the clone was seen (once, few, many), or a class if it is expanded.

d_gene | abundance | j_gene | v_gene | CDR3aa | CDR3nt
NA | NA | TRBJ1-2 | TRBV6-5 | CASSYAGGGYGYTF | TGTGCCAGCAGTTATGCGGGGGGAGGCTATGGCTACACCTTC
TRBD1 | NA | TRBJ1-2 | TRBV10-3 | CAISVEGAGYGYTF | TGTGCCATCAGTGTGGAGGGGGCAGGCTATGGCTACACCTTC
NA | NA | TRBJ2-7 | TRBV11-2 | CASSLDGIYEQYF | TGTGCCAGCAGCTTAGATGGGATCTACGAGCAGTACTTC
NA | NA | TRBJ1-2 | TRBV3-1/TRBV3-2 | CASSLDKAYGYTF | TGTGCCAGCAGCCTCGACAAGGCCTATGGCTACACCTTC
NA | NA | TRBJ1-5 | TRBV19 | CATQYRDVGNQPQHF | TGTGCCACCCAGTACAGGGATGTTGGCAATCAGCCCCAGCATTTT
TRBD1 | once | TRBJ2-5 | TRBV30 | CAWRLDRGGTQYF | TGTGCCTGGAGGCTAGACAGGGGGGGGACCCAGTACTTC
NA | NA | TRBJ1-5 | TRBV11-2 | CASSRDRNQPQHF | TGTGCCAGCAGCCGAGACAGAAATCAGCCCCAGCATTTT
NA | NA | TRBJ1-2 | TRBV7-2 | CASSMAGSGYTF | TGTGCCAGCAGTATGGCGGGTTCCGGCTACACCTTC
NA | NA | TRBJ2-1 | TRBV19 | CASSRPLGEQFF | TGTGCCAGTAGTAGACCCCTGGGTGAGCAGTTCTTC
NA | NA | TRBJ1-1 | TRBV30 | CAWGQNLNTEAFF | TGTGCCTGGGGCCAGAACCTGAACACTGAAGCTTTCTTT
NA | NA | TRBJ2-7 | TRBV7-9 | CASKVRTTRPYEQYF | TGTGCCAGCAAGGTCCGGACTACGAGACCCTACGAGCAGTACTTC
NA | NA | TRBJ2-7 | TRBV12-3/TRBV12-4 | CASRQGWYEQYF | TGTGCCAGCCGGCAGGGGTGGTACGAGCAGTACTTC
NA | NA | TRBJ1-2 | TRBV4-1 | CASSQDGVYGYTF | TGCGCCAGCAGCCAAGATGGCGTCTATGGCTACACCTTC
NA | NA | TRBJ2-7 | TRBV11-3 | CASSPTGTVYEQYF | TGTGCCAGCAGCCCCACCGGGACGGTCTACGAGCAGTACTTC
NA | NA | TRBJ1-1 | TRBV19 | CASSIERVNTEAFF | TGTGCCAGTAGTATAGAAAGGGTGAACACTGAAGCTTTCTTT
NA | NA | TRBJ2-2 | TRBV2 | CASSTGWRASDTGELFF | TGTGCCAGCTCCACGGGATGGCGGGCCTCTGACACCGGGGAGCTGTTTTTT
NA | NA | TRBJ1-3 | TRBV30 | CAWSAQGYGNTIYF | TGTGCCTGGAGTGCACAGGGTTACGGAAACACCATATATTTT
NA | NA | TRBJ2-3 | TRBV19 | CASSDRSTDTQYF | TGTGCCAGTAGTGACAGAAGCACAGATACGCAGTATTTT
TRBD2 | NA | TRBJ2-7 | TRBV19 | CASSMASGRRGYYEQYF | TGTGCCAGTAGTATGGCTAGCGGGAGGCGGGGGTACTACGAGCAGTACTTC
TRBD1 | NA | TRBJ1-5 | TRBV6-5 | CASSPTGQGYQPQHF | TGTGCCAGCAGTCCCACGGGACAGGGGTATCAGCCCCAGCATTTT
NA | NA | TRBJ2-7 | TRBV25-1 | CASSLPHEQYF | TGTGCCAGCAGCCTCCCCCACGAGCAGTACTTC
TRBD1 | once | TRBJ1-5 | TRBV15 | CATSTGGIYQPQHF | TGTGCCACCAGCACAGGGGGCATCTATCAGCCCCAGCATTTT
NA | NA | TRBJ1-2 | TRBV19 | CASRQIYGYTF | TGTGCCAGTCGACAGATTTATGGCTACACCTTC
NA | NA | TRBJ1-2 | TRBV7-8 | CASSSGDYGYTF | TGTGCCAGCAGCTCAGGGGACTATGGCTACACCTTC
NA | NA | TRBJ2-2 | TRBV11-2 | CASSLERAPLGELFF | TGTGCCAGCAGCTTAGAACGAGCGCCGCTCGGGGAGCTGTTTTTT
NA | NA | TRBJ1-2 | TRBV27 | CASSSLVQGYGYTF | TGTGCCAGCAGCAGTCTGGTGCAGGGCTATGGCTACACCTTC
TRBD1 | NA | TRBJ1-1 | TRBV7-9 | CASSPVPGGTEAFF | TGTGCCAGCAGCCCTGTCCCAGGGGGCACTGAAGCTTTCTTT
TRBD2 | NA | TRBJ2-5 | TRBV30 | CAWNQGLLGKTQYF | TGTGCCTGGAACCAGGGACTATTAGGAAAGACCCAGTACTTC
NA | NA | TRBJ2-3 | TRBV7-2 | CASSPGGGSFADTQYF | TGTGCCAGCAGCCCGGGTGGAGGGAGTTTCGCAGATACGCAGTATTTT
NA | NA | TRBJ2-1 | TRBV3-1/TRBV3-2 | CASSQVGQFHNEQFF | TGTGCCAGCAGCCAAGTGGGGCAGTTCCACAATGAGCAGTTCTTC
NA | NA | TRBJ2-1 | TRBV9 | CASSPKDRSHSYNEQFF | TGTGCCAGCAGCCCCAAAGACAGGTCCCACTCCTACAATGAGCAGTTCTTC
NA | NA | TRBJ2-3 | TRBV4-3 | CASSQDGGLPHTDTQYF | TGCGCCAGCAGCCAAGACGGGGGCCTCCCCCACACAGATACGCAGTATTTT
NA | NA | TRBJ2-7 | TRBV13 | CASSAGTTPYEQYF | TGTGCCAGCAGCGCAGGGACCACCCCCTACGAGCAGTACTTC
NA | NA | TRBJ1-6 | TRBV12-3/TRBV12-4 | CASSLTGNSPLHF | TGTGCCAGCAGTTTAACCGGGAATTCACCCCTCCACTTT
TRBD2 | NA | TRBJ2-1 | TRBV18 | CASSPPTSAYNEQFF | TGTGCCAGCTCACCCCCCACTAGCGCTTACAATGAGCAGTTCTTC
TRBD1 | NA | TRBJ2-1 | TRBV5-4 | CASSLRGQGGDEQFF | TGTGCCAGCAGCTTAAGGGGACAGGGTGGGGATGAGCAGTTCTTC
TRBD1 | NA | TRBJ1-6 | TRBV27 | CASRATGNFGNSPLHF | TGTGCCAGCAGGGCGACAGGGAATTTTGGTAATTCACCCCTCCACTTT
NA | NA | TRBJ1-1 | TRBV11-2 | CASSRRGVEAFF | TGTGCCAGCAGCCGGAGGGGAGTTGAAGCTTTCTTT
NA | once | TRBJ2-3 | TRBV6-1 | CASSEVAAGTDTQYF | TGTGCCAGCAGTGAAGTAGCGGCTGGCACAGATACGCAGTATTTT
NA | NA | TRBJ1-5 | TRBV2 | CASSAVHQPQHF | TGTGCCAGCAGTGCCGTCCATCAGCCCCAGCATTTT
NA | once | TRBJ2-7 | TRBV7-9 | CASRSQVLEQYF | TGTGCCAGCAGGTCACAGGTACTCGAGCAGTACTTC
TRBD1 | once | TRBJ1-5 | TRBV12-3/TRBV12-4 | CASSRTGFQPQHF | TGTGCCAGCAGTCGGACAGGTTTTCAGCCCCAGCATTTT
NA | NA | TRBJ2-3 | TRBV5-6 | CASSSEARGLTDTQYF | TGTGCCAGCAGCTCAGAAGCCAGGGGACTCACAGATACGCAGTATTTT
TRBD1 | NA | TRBJ1-6 | TRBV7-9 | CASSPRTGNYNSPLHF | TGTGCCAGCAGCCCGAGGACAGGGAACTATAATTCACCCCTCCACTTT
NA | few | TRBJ2-1 | TRBV6-1 | CASSEVGGNEQFF | TGTGCCAGCAGTGAAGTGGGAGGCAATGAGCAGTTCTTC
TRBD2 | NA | TRBJ2-7 | TRBV9 | CASSPGGGSYEQYF | TGTGCCAGCAGCCCGGGCGGGGGGTCCTACGAGCAGTACTTC
NA | NA | TRBJ2-2 | TRBV4-1 | CASSPDPNTGELFF | TGCGCCAGCAGCCCTGACCCGAACACCGGGGAGCTGTTTTTT
NA | NA | TRBJ2-7 | TRBV7-2 | CASSLVGAAYEQYF | TGTGCCAGCAGCTTAGTCGGTGCCGCCTACGAGCAGTACTTC
NA | NA | TRBJ1-3 | TRBV14 | CASSQGGFSGNTIYF | TGTGCCAGCAGCCAAGGAGGGTTCTCTGGAAACACCATATATTTT
TRBD1 | NA | TRBJ1-1 | TRBV6-5 | CASSQTGVNTEAFF | TGTGCCAGCAGCCAGACAGGGGTGAACACTGAAGCTTTCTTT
NA | NA | TRBJ2-2 | TRBV29-1 | CSAATVGTGELFF | TGCAGCGCCGCCACGGTGGGCACCGGGGAGCTGTTTTTT
NA | once | TRBJ1-1 | TRBV9 | CASSSAPNGGTEAFF | TGTGCCAGCAGCTCTGCCCCGAACGGGGGGACTGAAGCTTTCTTT
TRBD2 | NA | TRBJ2-3 | TRBV15 | CATSRERGGTDTQYF | TGTGCCACCAGCAGAGAGCGGGGGGGCACAGATACGCAGTATTTT
TRBD2 | once | TRBJ2-5 | TRBV2 | CASSSGLAGGPRETQYF | TGTGCCAGCAGTTCGGGACTAGCGGGAGGGCCACGAGAGACCCAGTACTTC
TRBD1 | once | TRBJ2-1 | TRBV9 | CASSASTGGNEQFF | TGTGCCAGCAGCGCGAGTACAGGGGGCAATGAGCAGTTCTTC